These 5 T cell receptor beta chains came from one sample sequenced in a study of blood T cell repertoires in COVID-19 (dated by TCRdb to 2018 to 2021). Libraries came from the immunoSEQ multiplex PCR assay. TCRdb retrieved this table from immuneACCESS and kept in-frame rearrangements only. Not all clones are present; in checked studies, unresolved V genes account for under half, and no reason is known for the remainder. This sample lists around 200,000 clones; around 85% were detected once. The ten largest make up about 3.1% of the sample. The source material was PBMCs or T cells enriched from blood (not recorded which). These receptors originate from a woman aged 50 to 60 in a cohort exposed to, infected with or recovered from COVID-19 (not recorded which).

The rearrangement joins TRBV7-3 to TRBJ2-2, with 11 bases lining up with TRBD2. CDR1 and CDR2 (germline): SGHTA, FQGTGA. CDR3 size: 20 residues. V gave up 1 base and J gave up 2 bases; unmatched junction bases: 12. CDR3 region: CASSLNAPYSGGVNTGELFF. The CDR3 DNA reads as TGTGCCAGCAGCTTAAATGCTCCCTATAGCGGGGGGGTCAACACCGGGGAGCTGTTTTTT.

The chain couples TRBV5-1 to TRBJ2-2; the match to TRBD1 covers 8 bases. The CDR3 is 16 residues long. J lost 6 bases, V lost 4 bases, and 11 bases had no gene match. Germline assignment: CDR1 SGHRS and CDR2 YFSETQ. The CDR3 is CASSPNPGGAAGELFF. DNA of the CDR3: TGCGCCAGCAGCCCCAATCCAGGGGGCGCCGCCGGGGAGCTGTTTTTT. Full variable domain (outside the CDR3, taken from reference TRBV5-1 and TRBJ2-2): KAGVTQTPRYLIKTRGQQVTLSCSPISGHRSVSWYQQTPGQGLQFLFEYFSETQRNKGNFPGRFSGRQFSNSRSEMNVSTLELGDSALYLCASSPNPGGAAGELFFGEGSRLTVL.

V is TRBV7-9 and J is TRBJ2-1; 8 bases fit TRBD1. V was clipped by 4 bases and J by 0 bases; unmatched bases: 5. CDR3 length: 16 residues. CDR1 SEHNR and CDR2 FQNEAQ come from the germline V gene (reference sequence). The CDR3 here is CASSSDRGTSYNEQFF. The CDR3 coding sequence is TGTGCCAGCAGCTCTGACAGGGGTACCTCCTACAATGAGCAGTTCTTC.

This chain links TRBV15 with TRBJ2-7; 9 bases are shared with TRBD1. Unmatched junction bases numbered 8, after V lost 8 bases and J lost 6 bases. Looked up from germline, CDR1 is LNHNV and CDR2 is YYDKDF (reference sequence). The CDR3 spans 13 residues. The CDR3 here is CATSGTGWSEQYF. In DNA, the CDR3 is TGTGCCACCTCCGGGACAGGGTGGTCCGAGCAGTACTTC.

This clone was counted a single time. This chain links TRBV29-1 with TRBJ2-5, with a weak D call TRBD1 (5 bases). V gave up 4 bases and J gave up 5 bases, with 11 bases separating them. Germline CDR1 and CDR2: SQVTM and ANQGSEA. The CDR3 spans 12 residues. In nucleotides, the CDR3 is TGCAGCGTTGCCGGGTCAGGGGAGACCCAGTACTTC. It yields the protein CSVAGSGETQYF.